This TCR beta chain stems from a study of blood T cell repertoires in COVID-19. Study in general: Acute and convalescent COVID-19 specimens originated in the United States, Italy and Spain. T cells, B-cell-depleted T cells, or PBMCs provided the cDNA or gDNA that served as material.

The CDR3 sequence is 17 residues long. The V gene's germline CDR1 is SEHNR and CDR2 FQNEAQ (reference sequence). Losses at the gene ends were 4 bases for V and 4 bases for J; bases not matched to a gene: 14. In the study's own analysis: Amplifying reference gene primers gave estimates of nucleated cell counts. The repertoire was sequenced with immunoSEQ multiplex PCR; TCRdb's copy has only in-frame clones and lacks some. The D gene and trimming were derived from the DNA, and the V and J assignments and clone size from that table. The sample gives some 100,000 clones, roughly 87% of which show up once; around 7.2% is in the top ten.

This TCR came from a man aged 30 to 45 in a cohort sampled during active COVID-19. Sequenced sample: peripheral blood. The J gene is TRBJ1-1, the V gene TRBV7-9; 8 bases line up with TRBD1. The CDR3 spells CASSSGGGRGLFTEAFF. The CDR3 nucleotides read TGTGCCAGCAGCTCAGGGGGCGGCAGGGGGCTTTTCACTGAAGCTTTCTTT. The whole variable domain, filled in from reference TRBV7-9 and TRBJ1-1, reads DTGVSQNPRHKITKRGQNVTFRCDPISEHNRLYWYRQTLGQGPEFLTYFQNEAQLEKSRLLSDRFSAERPKGSFSTLEIQRTEQGDSAMYLCASSSGGGRGLFTEAFFGQGTRLTVV.